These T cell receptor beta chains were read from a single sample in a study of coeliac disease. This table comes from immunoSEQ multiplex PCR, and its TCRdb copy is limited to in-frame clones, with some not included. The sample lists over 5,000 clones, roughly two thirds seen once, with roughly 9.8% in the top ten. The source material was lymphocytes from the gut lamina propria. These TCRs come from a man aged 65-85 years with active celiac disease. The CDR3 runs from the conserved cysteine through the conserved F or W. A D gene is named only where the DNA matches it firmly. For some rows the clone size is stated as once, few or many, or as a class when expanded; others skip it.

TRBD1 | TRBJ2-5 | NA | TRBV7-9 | TGTGCCAGCAGCCCAGGGACAGGGGGAGAGACCCAGTACTTC | CASSPGTGGETQYF
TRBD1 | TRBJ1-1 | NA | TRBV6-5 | TGTGCCAGCAGTTTCGACAGGGATAGCACTGAAGCTTTCTTT | CASSFDRDSTEAFF
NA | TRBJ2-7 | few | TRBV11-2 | TGTGCCAGCAGCTACCCTGGGGGGTCCTACGAGCAGTACTTC | CASSYPGGSYEQYF
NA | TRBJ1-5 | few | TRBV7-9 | TGTGCCAGCAGCTTAGAAGCAGGGAGGAATCAGCCCCAGCATTTT | CASSLEAGRNQPQHF
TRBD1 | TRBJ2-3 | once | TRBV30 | TGTGCCTGGAGTGACCGGGACAGACCCACAGATACGCAGTATTTT | CAWSDRDRPTDTQYF
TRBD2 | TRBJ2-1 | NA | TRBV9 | TGTGCCAGCAGCGTAGTTAGCGGGAGTTTCAACAATGAGCAGTTCTTC | CASSVVSGSFNNEQFF
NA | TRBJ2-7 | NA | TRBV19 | TGTGCCAGTAGAAACCGAGGGGGGGCCGGTTACGAGCAGTACTTC | CASRNRGGAGYEQYF
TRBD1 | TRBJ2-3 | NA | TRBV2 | TGTGCCAGCGTATTCGAAGGGACAGGGCATGCAGATACGCAGTATTTT | CASVFEGTGHADTQYF
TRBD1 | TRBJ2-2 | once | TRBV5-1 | TGCGCCAGCAGCCTTGGGACAGGGAGGAACACCGGGGAGCTGTTTTTT | CASSLGTGRNTGELFF
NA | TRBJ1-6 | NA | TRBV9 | TGTGCCAGCAGCGTAGCTGCAGGGAACTCCCCCCTCCACTTT | CASSVAAGNSPLHF
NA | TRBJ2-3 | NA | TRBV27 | TGTGCCAGCAAACCCCGGGACAATTTAGTCTATACGCAGTATTTT | CASKPRDNLVYTQYF
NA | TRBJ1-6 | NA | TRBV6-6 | TGTGCCAGCAGTACTACGACAGGATTCGATTCACCCCTCCACTTT | CASSTTTGFDSPLHF
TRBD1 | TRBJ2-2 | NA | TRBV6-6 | TGTGCCAGCAGTGGCCAGGGGGCGCTCACCGGGGAGCTGTTTTTT | CASSGQGALTGELFF
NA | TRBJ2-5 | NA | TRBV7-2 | TGTGCCAGCAGCATCGGGACTCTAGAGACCCAGTACTTC | CASSIGTLETQYF
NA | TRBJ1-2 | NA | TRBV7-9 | TGTGCCAGCAGCTTAGAACAGGGTCTTCGCAACTATGGCTACACCTTC | CASSLEQGLRNYGYTF
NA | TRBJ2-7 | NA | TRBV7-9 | TGTGCCAGCACAAGGGGGGGCCCCTACGAGCAGTACTTC | CASTRGGPYEQYF
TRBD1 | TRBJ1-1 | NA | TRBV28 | TGTGCCACCTCAAGGGGGCGATCGAACACTGAAGCTTTCTTT | CATSRGRSNTEAFF
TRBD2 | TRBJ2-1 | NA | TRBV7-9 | TGTGCCAGCAGCCCACGCGGTAGCGGGACCCCCAATGAGCAGTTCTTC | CASSPRGSGTPNEQFF
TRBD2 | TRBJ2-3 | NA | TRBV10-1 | TGCGCCAGCAGTGCCCTAGCGGGAAGTGGAGATACGCAGTATTTT | CASSALAGSGDTQYF
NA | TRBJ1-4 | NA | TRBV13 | TGTGCCAGCAGCTTAGCACAGGGCTTCGGTGAAAAACTGTTTTTT | CASSLAQGFGEKLFF
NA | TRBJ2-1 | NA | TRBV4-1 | TGCGCCAGCAGCCAAGGGAGTGTTCGGGAGCAGTTCTTC | CASSQGSVREQFF
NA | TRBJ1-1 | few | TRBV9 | TGTGCCAGCAGCTCGCAGGGCGAAGCTTTCTTT | CASSSQGEAFF
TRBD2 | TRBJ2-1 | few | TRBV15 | TGTGCCACCAGTTGGGGGATTCGTCTAGCGGGTAACAATGAGCAGTTCTTC | CATSWGIRLAGNNEQFF
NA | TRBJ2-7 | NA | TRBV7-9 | TGTGCCAGCAGCCCCTTGCGCCTGCAGTACTTC | CASSPLRLQYF
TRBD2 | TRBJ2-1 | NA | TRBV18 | TGTGCCAGCTCACCTGGACTAGCGGGAAACAATGAGCAGTTCTTC | CASSPGLAGNNEQFF
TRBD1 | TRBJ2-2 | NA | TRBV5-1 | TGCGCCAGCAGCTTGGGTAGTGCAGGGGGCACGAGCGGGGAGCTGTTTTTT | CASSLGSAGGTSGELFF
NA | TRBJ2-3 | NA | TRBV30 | TGTGCCTGGAGTCTTACTACCACTAGCACAGATACGCAGTATTTT | CAWSLTTTSTDTQYF
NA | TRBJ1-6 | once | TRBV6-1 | TGTGCCAGCAGTGAAGTCAGTCAGGGTGCTTCACCCCTCCACTTT | CASSEVSQGASPLHF
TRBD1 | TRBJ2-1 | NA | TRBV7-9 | TGTGCCAGCAGCAAACGGACAGGGGACAATGAGCAGTTCTTC | CASSKRTGDNEQFF
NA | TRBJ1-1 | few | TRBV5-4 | TGTGCCAGCAGCTTGGGGGCCACTGAAGCTTTCTTT | CASSLGATEAFF
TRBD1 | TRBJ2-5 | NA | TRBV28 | TGTGCCAGCAGTCGGGACAGGGGGCCCGTACGACAAGAGACCCAGTACTTC | CASSRDRGPVRQETQYF
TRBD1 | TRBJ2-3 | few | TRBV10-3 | TGTGCCACCGGACAGGGCTACACAGATACGCAGTATTTT | CATGQGYTDTQYF
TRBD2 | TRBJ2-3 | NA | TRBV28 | TGTGCCAGCAGTTCCCAAATAGCGGGAGGCACAGATACGCAGTATTTT | CASSSQIAGGTDTQYF
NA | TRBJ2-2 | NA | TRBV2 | TGTGCCAGCAGGAGACAGGGAGGAATCGGGGAGCTGTTTTTT | CASRRQGGIGELFF
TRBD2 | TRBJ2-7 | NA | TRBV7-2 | TGTGCCAGCAGCCGAGCCGGGACTAGCGCCTACGAGCAGTACTTC | CASSRAGTSAYEQYF
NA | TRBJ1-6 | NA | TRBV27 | TGTGCCAGCAGTTTAGATTTAAGGGGCGCAGGAGTTTCACCCCTCCACTTT | CASSLDLRGAGVSPLHF
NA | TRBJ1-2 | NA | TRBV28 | TGTGCCAGCAGTTTATGGGGGGCCCCTAGGGGCTACACCTTC | CASSLWGAPRGYTF
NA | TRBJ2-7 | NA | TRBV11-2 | TGTGCCAGCAGCTTAGATCTAGTGGTTTTAGAGCAGTACTTC | CASSLDLVVLEQYF
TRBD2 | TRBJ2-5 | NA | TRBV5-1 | TGCGCCAGCGCTCGGGACTACCGGTACCAAGAGACCCAGTACTTC | CASARDYRYQETQYF
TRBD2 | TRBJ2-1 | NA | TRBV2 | TGTGCCAGCAGCCTGCGGGAGGACAATGAGCAGTTCTTC | CASSLREDNEQFF
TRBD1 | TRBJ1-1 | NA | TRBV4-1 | TGCGCCAGCAGCTCAGGGACAGGGGGCTGGTACACTGAAGCTTTCTTT | CASSSGTGGWYTEAFF
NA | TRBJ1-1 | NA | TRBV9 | TGTGCCAGCAGCGCCCCAGGGCGAGCAATGGCTTTCTTT | CASSAPGRAMAFF
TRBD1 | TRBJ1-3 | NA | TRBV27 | TGTGCCAGCATGGGACAGTCCTCTGGAAACACCATATATTTT | CASMGQSSGNTIYF
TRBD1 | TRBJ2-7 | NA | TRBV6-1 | TGTGCCAGCAGTGAGAGACAGGGTGGCTACGAGCAGTACTTC | CASSERQGGYEQYF
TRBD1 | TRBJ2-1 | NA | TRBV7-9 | TGTGCCAGCAGCCCCAGAGGACAGGTCAATGAGCAGTTCTTC | CASSPRGQVNEQFF
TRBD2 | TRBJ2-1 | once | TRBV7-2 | TGTGCCAGCAGCCGCGTCTCTGGGACTAGTCCCAATGAGCAGTTCTTC | CASSRVSGTSPNEQFF
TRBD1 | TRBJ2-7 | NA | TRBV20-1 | TGCAGTGCTACAGGGGGCTACGAGCAGTACTTC | CSATGGYEQYF
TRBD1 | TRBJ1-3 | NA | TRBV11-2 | TGTGCCAGCAGCTACGGACAGGGGGCTGGTGGAAACACCATATATTTT | CASSYGQGAGGNTIYF